Below, 25 T cell receptor beta chains from the same sample are listed, as sequenced in a study of early T cells in non-severe SARS-CoV-2 infection. TCRdb used MiXCR to reprocess the 5' RACE reads, holding one entry per CDR3 protein. Of around 58,000 distinct CDR3 sequences in the sample, around 8% were seen once. The source was whole blood, collected at baseline. The receptors originated from an adult who was a healthcare worker with PCR-confirmed SARS-CoV-2 infection or an uninfected control (not recorded which).

J is TRBJ2-3 and V is TRBV11-2, with 11 bases that match TRBD2. The V segment lost 5 bases and the J segment 0 bases; nucleotides outside the gene matches: 13. The length of the CDR3 is 19 residues. Germline CDR1 is SGHAT and CDR2 is FQNNGV. Written as DNA, the CDR3 is TGTGCCAGCAGCCCCAGGCTAGCGGGAGGAATTCTTAGCACAGATACGCAGTATTTT. It specifies CASSPRLAGGILSTDTQYF.

There are a few counts of this clonotype. The chain links TRBV10-3 to TRBJ2-3, with D unresolved. CDR1 is ENHRY, CDR2 SYGVKD, per germline. This CDR3 is built from 12 residues. Trimming removed 6 bases at V and 5 bases at J, with 9 bases between. CDR3 residues: CAIRTNGDTQYF. In nucleotides, the CDR3 is TGTGCCATCAGAACGAATGGAGATACGCAGTATTTT.

This clonotype has just a few counts. V is TRBV6-5 and J is TRBJ2-3, with D tentatively TRBD2 (6 bases). Looked up from germline, CDR1 is MNHEY and CDR2 is SVGAGI. V was shortened by 8 bases and J by 4 bases, with 7 bases between the two germline ends. The CDR3 contains 11 residues. The CDR3 sequence: CASGTADTQYF. CDR3 DNA: TGTGCCAGCGGGACTGCAGATACGCAGTATTTT.

The rearrangement uses TRBV5-5 and TRBJ2-3, with D perhaps assigned TRBD1 or TRBD2 (5 bases each). CDR1 and CDR2 (germline): SGHKS, YYEKEE (reference sequence). This CDR3 has 15 residues. Trimming shortened V by 2 bases and J by 0 bases, and 10 bases separated the two germline ends. The CDR3 DNA follows: TGTGCCAGCAGCTTTAGGGACCCTAGCACAGATACGCAGTATTTT. It is translated as CASSFRDPSTDTQYF.

This clonotype was detected ten times or more. This chain links TRBV12-3 or TRBV12-4 with TRBJ2-2, with 9 bases matching TRBD2. The CDR3 spans 16 residues. With V trimmed by 5 bases and J by 6 bases, 10 bases remained unmatched. The CDR3 spells CASSRFGTSKAGELFF. The CDR3 DNA sequence: TGTGCCAGCAGTCGCTTCGGGACTAGCAAAGCCGGGGAGCTGTTTTTT.

This clonotype has just a few counts. This chain joins TRBV27 and TRBJ2-7; 10 nucleotides line up with TRBD1. V dropped 6 bases and J dropped 3; count of bases not matched to a gene: 5. Germline values: CDR1 MNHEY, CDR2 SMNVEV (reference sequence). CDR3 length: 14 amino acids. The CDR3 nucleotides read TGTGCCAGCAGGGGGACAGGGGCTGGCTACGAGCAGTACTTC. Protein product: CASRGTGAGYEQYF.

In its sample, this clonotype was seen a few times. V and J are TRBV11-2 and TRBJ1-3, with 8 bases aligning to TRBD1. Trimming at V came to 3 bases and at J to 0 bases, leaving 4 bases not matched to a gene. Germline V lookup: CDR1 SGHAT, CDR2 FQNNGV. This CDR3 contains 16 residues. The CDR3 bases are TGTGCCAGCAGCTTGGGACAGGCGATCTCTGGAAACACCATATATTTT. It is translated as CASSLGQAISGNTIYF.

The table lists this clonotype with many counts. The chain is built from TRBV20-1 and TRBJ2-2; D possibly corresponds to TRBD1 (5 bases). Trimming took off 7 bases at V and 3 bases at J, with 9 bases between the two ends. The CDR3 consists of 12 residues. CDR1 and CDR2 from the germline V gene are DFQATT and SNEGSKA (reference sequence). The CDR3 loop is CSVIGDTGELFF. CDR3 nucleotide sequence: TGCAGTGTCATAGGGGACACCGGGGAGCTGTTTTTT.

This clonotype was recorded a few times. Its ends do not fully match the called genes, so a read error is possible. The genes are TRBV28 and TRBJ2-2, with D maybe TRBD2 (7 bases). Germline V gives CDR1 MDHEN, CDR2 SYDVKM. This CDR3 comprises 15 residues. The CDR3 region is CVSSFMAGDTGELFF. In DNA, the CDR3 is TGTGTCAGCAGTTTTATGGCGGGGGACACCGGAGAGCTGTTTTTT.

This clonotype was counted ten times or more. The chain joins TRBV3-1 to TRBJ2-1; 7 bases align to TRBD1. Germline trimming cut 4 bases from V and 4 bases from J; bases unmatched to any gene: 7. The CDR3 length is 15 residues. Looked up from germline, CDR1 is LGHDT and CDR2 is YNNKEL (reference sequence). The CDR3, as DNA: TGTGCCAGCAGCCCGAGGGACAGACCATACAATGAGCAGTTCTTC. It specifies CASSPRDRPYNEQFF.

This clonotype was seen at least ten times. This chain connects TRBV10-3 to TRBJ2-3; TRBD1 matches at 8 bases. V lost 6 bases to trimming and J lost 5 bases; unmatched junction nucleotides: 10. Germline loops: CDR1 ENHRY, CDR2 SYGVKD. The CDR3 extends over 15 amino acids. CDR3 nucleotides: TGTGCCATCAGAACATCACAGGGGGGAGGAGATACGCAGTATTTT. Residues: CAIRTSQGGGDTQYF.

This clonotype appeared many times. The chain recombines TRBV12-3 or TRBV12-4 with TRBJ2-2; TRBD2 is a possible D gene (5 bases). The CDR3 length is 15 residues. Trimming removed 1 base from V and 6 bases from J, with 12 bases in between. Written as DNA, the CDR3 is TGTGCCAGCAGTTTAGGCGTAGGAGCGGCCGGGGAGCTGTTTTTT. This sequence encodes CASSLGVGAAGELFF.

This clonotype was recorded many times. The V gene is TRBV7-2, the J gene TRBJ1-1, with TRBD1 as a possible D gene (5 bases). Looked up from germline, CDR1 is SGHTA and CDR2 is FQGNSA. V gave up 6 bases and J gave up 0 bases, with 17 bases separating them. The CDR3 contains 16 residues. In DNA, the CDR3 is TGTGCCAGCAGTCCGAGGCGGGGCCTCATGAACACTGAAGCTTTCTTT. Amino acids: CASSPRRGLMNTEAFF.

The rearrangement joins TRBV11-2 to TRBJ2-1; D ambiguous. The length of the CDR3 is 13 residues. Germline CDR1 is SGHAT and CDR2 is FQNNGV. V shed 4 bases and J shed 1 base, with 5 bases lying between them. The chain's CDR3 is CASSSVSYNEQFF. The CDR3 nucleotides are TGTGCCAGCAGCTCCGTATCCTACAATGAGCAGTTCTTC.

This clonotype came up a few times. This chain connects TRBV3-1 to TRBJ2-1; weak D call: TRBD2 (6 bases). Germline V CDR1 and CDR2: LGHDT, YNNKEL (reference sequence). V lost 1 base and J 6 bases, leaving 10 bases between the germline ends. This CDR3 region has 14 residues. The CDR3 here is CASSQGGGVNEQFF. The CDR3 DNA sequence: TGTGCCAGCAGCCAAGGGGGAGGCGTCAATGAGCAGTTCTTC.

In its sample, this clonotype was seen many times. The V call is TRBV18, the J call TRBJ2-7; a weak D match, TRBD1 (5 bases). Trimming removed 3 bases from V and 3 bases from J, with 21 bases in between. Germline V gives CDR1 KGHSH, CDR2 LQKENI. The CDR3 loop spans 17 amino acids. The CDR3 bases are TGTGCCAGCTCACCGGGTTCTGGGGCACCAACCCTCTACGAGCAGTACTTC. Amino acids: CASSPGSGAPTLYEQYF.

The chain has TRBV12-3 or TRBV12-4 and TRBJ2-1, with TRBD1 as a possible D gene (6 bases). CDR3 length equals 13 residues. Trimming removed 5 bases from V and 4 bases from J, with 9 bases in between. The CDR3 sequence is CASSKGQYNEQFF. CDR3 DNA sequence: TGTGCCAGCAGTAAGGGACAATACAATGAGCAGTTCTTC.

This clonotype was observed a handful of times. The rearrangement uses TRBV7-8 and TRBJ2-7; D not certain. The CDR3 totals 12 residues. Germline assignment: CDR1 SGHVS and CDR2 FQNEAQ. The V end lost 5 bases, the J end lost 2 bases, and 7 bases lay between the germline ends. Here the CDR3 DNA reads TGTGCCAGCAGCCCACGTACCTACGAGCAGTACTTC. Amino acid sequence: CASSPRTYEQYF.

This clonotype was found a few times. The chain combines TRBV4-3 with TRBJ2-6, with 7 bases fitting TRBD2. The CDR3 runs 18 residues. Per the germline V gene, CDR1 is LGHNA and CDR2 is YSLEER. V was pared by 0 bases and J by 2 bases, with 7 bases of the junction left unmatched. For the CDR3, the DNA is TGCGCCAGCAGCCAAGATCGAGGGCGGGGGACTGGGGCCAACGTCCTGACTTTC. This sequence encodes CASSQDRGRGTGANVLTF.

The chain links TRBV5-1 to TRBJ2-1; D is undetermined. This CDR3 region has 12 residues. Germline values: CDR1 SGHRS, CDR2 YFSETQ. V lost 0 bases and J 10 bases, leaving 8 bases between the germline ends. Written as DNA, the CDR3 is TGCGCCAGCAGCTTGGTCGGTGAAGAGCAGTTCTTC. Protein product: CASSLVGEEQFF.

This clonotype was counted between two and nine times. The CDR3 coding sequence is TGTGCCATAAAAGGGGTTGAGGCAGGGGCCCAAAGATACGAGCAGTACTTC. It encodes CAIKGVEAGAQRYEQYF. The chain combines TRBV2 with TRBJ2-7; weak D call: TRBD1 (6 bases). The CDR3 is made up of 17 amino acids. V was cut by 10 bases and J by 4 bases, with 29 bases left in between. From germline, CDR1 is SNHLY and CDR2 FYNNEI.

The J gene is TRBJ2-7, the V gene TRBV19; D gene uncertain. CDR1 is LNHDA and CDR2 is SQIVND in the germline V gene (reference sequence). The V end was cut by 5 bases, the J end by 2 bases, with 10 bases between. There are 13 residues in the CDR3. This CDR3 is CASSQFSAYEQYF. The CDR3 DNA is TGTGCCAGTAGTCAATTTTCCGCCTACGAGCAGTACTTC.

This clonotype was counted a few times. The chain carries TRBV2 and TRBJ2-2; a weak D match, TRBD1 (6 bases). Germline values: CDR1 SNHLY, CDR2 FYNNEI. CDR3 length: 12 amino acids. Trimming took off 6 bases at V and 9 bases at J, with 11 bases between the two ends. CDR3 nucleotides: TGTGCCAGCAGAGCAGGGGCTAGGGAGCTGTTTTTT. It yields the protein CASRAGARELFF.

This clonotype has a count of ten or more. The rearrangement uses TRBV7-9 and TRBJ1-2; D call uncertain. Germline values: CDR1 SEHNR, CDR2 FQNEAQ (reference sequence). This CDR3 is 15 amino acids long. With 5 bases removed from V and 2 bases from J, the gap between germline ends came to 15 bases. CDR3 protein: CASSLAGSGNYGYTF. As DNA, the CDR3 is TGTGCCAGCAGCCTGGCCGGGTCCGGAAACTATGGCTACACCTTC.

In its sample, this clonotype was seen many times. This chain joins TRBV20-1 and TRBJ2-7; D possibly corresponds to TRBD1 (5 bases). Germline lookup yields CDR1 DFQATT and CDR2 SNEGSKA (reference sequence). The CDR3 length is 14 residues. With 6 bases removed from V and 6 bases from J, the gap between germline ends came to 21 bases. CDR3 coding DNA: TGCAGTGCCTCACCAGGGTCAGGCTCTGGCGAGCAGTACTTC. It encodes CSASPGSGSGEQYF.